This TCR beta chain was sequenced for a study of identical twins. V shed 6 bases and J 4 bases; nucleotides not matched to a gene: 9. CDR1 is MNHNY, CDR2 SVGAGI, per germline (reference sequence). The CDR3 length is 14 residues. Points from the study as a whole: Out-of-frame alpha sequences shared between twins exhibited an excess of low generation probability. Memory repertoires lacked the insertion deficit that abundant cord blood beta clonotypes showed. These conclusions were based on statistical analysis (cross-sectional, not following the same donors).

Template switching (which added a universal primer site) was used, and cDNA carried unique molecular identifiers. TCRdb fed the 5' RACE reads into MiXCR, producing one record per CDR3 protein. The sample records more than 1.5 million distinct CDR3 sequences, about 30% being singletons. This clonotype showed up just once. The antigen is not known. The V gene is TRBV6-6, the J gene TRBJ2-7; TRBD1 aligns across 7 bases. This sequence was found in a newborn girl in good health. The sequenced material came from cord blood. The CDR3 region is CASREGQVNYEQYF. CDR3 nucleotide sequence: TGTGCCAGCAGAGAAGGACAGGTAAATTACGAGCAGTACTTC.